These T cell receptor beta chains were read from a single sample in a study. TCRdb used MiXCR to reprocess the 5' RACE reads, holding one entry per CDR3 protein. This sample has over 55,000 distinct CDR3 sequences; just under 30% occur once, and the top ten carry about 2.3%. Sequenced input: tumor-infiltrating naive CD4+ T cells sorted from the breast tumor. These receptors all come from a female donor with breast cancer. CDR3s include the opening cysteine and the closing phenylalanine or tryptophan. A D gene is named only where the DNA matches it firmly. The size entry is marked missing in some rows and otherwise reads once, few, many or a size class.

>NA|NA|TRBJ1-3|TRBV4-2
CASSQDQFPRDSGNTIYF
TGTGCCAGCAGCCAAGATCAGTTTCCCCGAGACTCTGGAAACACCATATATTTT
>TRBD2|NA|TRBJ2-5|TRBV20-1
CSAPKAGEGTQYF
TGCAGTGCTCCAAAGGCGGGAGAAGGGACCCAGTACTTC
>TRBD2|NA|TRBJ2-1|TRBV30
CAWTLGTSGHYNEQFF
TGTGCCTGGACCCTCGGGACTAGCGGACACTACAATGAGCAGTTCTTC
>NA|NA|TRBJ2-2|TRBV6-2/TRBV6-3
CASSYVGVPGELFF
TGTGCCAGCAGTTACGTGGGGGTCCCCGGGGAGCTGTTTTTT
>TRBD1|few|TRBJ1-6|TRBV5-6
CASSGGDRGINSPLHF
TGTGCCAGCAGCGGGGGTGACAGGGGCATCAATTCACCCCTCCACTTT
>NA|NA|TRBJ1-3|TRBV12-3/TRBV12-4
CASSQAATGYSGNTIYF
TGTGCCAGCAGTCAAGCCGCGACAGGCTACTCTGGAAACACCATATATTTT
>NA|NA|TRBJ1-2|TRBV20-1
CSARAGNTNYGYTF
TGCAGTGCTAGGGCCGGTAACACTAACTATGGCTACACCTTC
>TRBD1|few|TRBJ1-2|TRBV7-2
CASSLGIEQGALVSNYGYTF
TGTGCCAGCAGCTTGGGGATCGAACAGGGGGCCCTCGTTTCTAACTATGGCTACACCTTC
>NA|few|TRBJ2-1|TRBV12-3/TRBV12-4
CASSLTGTLPYNEQFF
TGTGCCAGCAGTCTCACCGGGACACTCCCCTACAATGAGCAGTTCTTC
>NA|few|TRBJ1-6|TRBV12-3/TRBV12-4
CASSLRNNSPLHF
TGTGCCAGCAGTTTACGGAATAATTCACCCCTCCACTTT
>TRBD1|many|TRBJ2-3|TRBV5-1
CATGQEGTDTQYF
TGCGCCACCGGACAGGAGGGCACAGATACGCAGTATTTT
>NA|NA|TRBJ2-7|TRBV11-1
CASSISDGSSYEQYF
TGTGCCAGCAGCATCTCGGACGGAAGCTCCTACGAGCAGTACTTC
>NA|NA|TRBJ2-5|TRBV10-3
CAIGENIALGTQYF
TGTGCCATCGGTGAGAACATAGCCCTGGGGACCCAGTACTTC
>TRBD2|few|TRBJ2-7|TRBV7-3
CASRLGGSGRAAIVHEQYF
TGTGCCAGCAGGTTAGGCGGAAGCGGGAGGGCCGCGATTGTTCACGAGCAGTACTTC
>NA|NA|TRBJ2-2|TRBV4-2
CALADTNTGELFF
TGTGCCCTAGCAGATACGAACACCGGGGAGCTGTTTTTT
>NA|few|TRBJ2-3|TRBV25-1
CASSETSSVGDTQYF
TGTGCCAGCAGTGAAACCAGCTCCGTTGGAGATACGCAGTATTTT
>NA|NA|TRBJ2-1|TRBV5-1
CASSLVSEQFF
TGCGCCAGCAGCTTGGTCAGTGAGCAGTTCTTC
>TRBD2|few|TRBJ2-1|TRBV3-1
CASSFGTSGSNEQFF
TGTGCCAGCAGCTTTGGGACTAGCGGGAGCAATGAGCAGTTCTTC
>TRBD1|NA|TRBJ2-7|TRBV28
CASRAVTGGLYEQYF
TGTGCCAGCAGGGCGGTTACAGGGGGACTCTACGAGCAGTACTTC
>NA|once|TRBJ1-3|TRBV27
CTSSITFGGNTIYF
TGTACCAGCAGTATAACCTTTGGAGGAAACACCATATATTTT
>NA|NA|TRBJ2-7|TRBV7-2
CASSFATRGGQYF
TGTGCCAGCAGCTTTGCGACACGCGGCGGGCAGTACTTC
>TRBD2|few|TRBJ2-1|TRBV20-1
CSARGLAGGNYNEQFF
TGCAGTGCTAGGGGACTAGCGGGGGGAAATTACAATGAGCAGTTCTTC
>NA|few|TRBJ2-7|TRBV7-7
CASSLLGSYEQYF
TGTGCTAGCAGCTTACTAGGGTCCTACGAGCAGTACTTC
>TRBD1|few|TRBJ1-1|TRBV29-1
CSVGATGVGTEAFF
TGCAGCGTTGGAGCGACAGGGGTTGGGACTGAAGCTTTCTTT
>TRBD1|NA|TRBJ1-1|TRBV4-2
CASSQAPGTGVGNTEAFF
TGTGCCAGCAGCCAAGCCCCCGGGACAGGGGTTGGCAACACTGAAGCTTTCTTT
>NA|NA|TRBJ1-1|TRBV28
CASSLLVNTEAFF
TGTGCCAGCAGTTTACTGGTGAACACTGAAGCTTTCTTT
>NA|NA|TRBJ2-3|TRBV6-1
CASSEAPTQYF
TGTGCCAGCAGTGAAGCACCTACGCAGTATTTT
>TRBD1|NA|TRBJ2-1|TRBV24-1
CATSDSAGGYSYNEQFF
TGTGCCACCAGTGATAGCGCAGGGGGCTATTCCTACAATGAGCAGTTCTTC
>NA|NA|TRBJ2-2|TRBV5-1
CASSLVTVGVGTGELFF
TGCGCCAGCAGCTTGGTGACAGTTGGAGTGGGCACCGGGGAGCTGTTTTTT
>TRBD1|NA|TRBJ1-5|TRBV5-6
CASSLMDDRGMGYQPQHF
TGTGCCAGCAGCCTTATGGACGACAGGGGGATGGGGTATCAGCCCCAGCATTTT
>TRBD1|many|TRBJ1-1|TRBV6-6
CASSRGTGGLNTEAFF
TGTGCCAGCAGCCGAGGGACAGGGGGGCTGAACACTGAAGCTTTCTTT
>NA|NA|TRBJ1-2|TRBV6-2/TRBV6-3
CASSYSNSGYGYTF
TGTGCCAGCAGTTACTCCAACAGTGGCTATGGCTACACCTTC
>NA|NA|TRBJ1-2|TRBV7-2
CASSLGGRVIGGYTF
TGTGCCAGCAGCTTAGGGGGTAGGGTAATAGGTGGCTACACCTTC
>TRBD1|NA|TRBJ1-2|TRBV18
CASSLRTGLSYGYTF
TGTGCCAGCTCACTACGGACAGGGTTATCCTATGGCTACACCTTC
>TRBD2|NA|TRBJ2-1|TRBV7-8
CASSSVTGTSGGNEQFF
TGTGCCAGCAGCTCTGTAACCGGGACTAGCGGGGGCAATGAGCAGTTCTTC
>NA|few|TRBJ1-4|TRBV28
CASSYGRGNEKLFF
TGTGCCAGCAGCTACGGACGGGGCAATGAAAAACTGTTTTTT
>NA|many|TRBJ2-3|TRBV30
CAWSVKGSGRTDTQYF
TGTGCCTGGAGTGTCAAAGGGTCGGGTCGCACAGATACGCAGTATTTT
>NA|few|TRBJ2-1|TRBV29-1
CSGGSYNEQFF
TGCAGCGGGGGCTCCTACAATGAGCAGTTCTTC
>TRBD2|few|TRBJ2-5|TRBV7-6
CASSFSGRGETQYF
TGTGCCAGCAGCTTTAGCGGGAGGGGGGAGACCCAGTACTTC
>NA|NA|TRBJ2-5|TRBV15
CATSYRDQVETQYF
TGTGCCACCAGCTATCGGGACCAAGTGGAGACCCAGTACTTC
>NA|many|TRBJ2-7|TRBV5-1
CASSVDRTSYEQYF
TGCGCCAGCAGCGTGGACAGAACCTCCTACGAGCAGTACTTC
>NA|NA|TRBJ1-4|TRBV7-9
CASSFGGFNEKLFF
TGTGCCAGCAGCTTCGGCGGGTTTAATGAAAAACTGTTTTTT
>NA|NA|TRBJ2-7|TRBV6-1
CASSEHRDYEQYF
TGTGCCAGCAGTGAACACAGGGACTACGAGCAGTACTTC
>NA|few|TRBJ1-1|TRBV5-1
CASSRNQNTEAFF
TGCGCCAGCAGCAGGAACCAGAACACTGAAGCTTTCTTT
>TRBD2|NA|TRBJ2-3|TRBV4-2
CASSPGLAGFTDTQYF
TGTGCCAGCAGCCCCGGACTAGCGGGATTCACAGATACGCAGTATTTT
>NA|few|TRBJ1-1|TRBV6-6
CASSRQEAFF
TGTGCCAGCTCCCGACAGGAAGCTTTCTTT